This paragraph reports one T cell receptor beta chain. From germline, CDR1 is MGHRA and CDR2 YSYEKL. Trimming took off 8 bases at V and 5 bases at J, with 18 bases between the two ends. CDR3 length: 14 residues. This record comes from a study of T cells in tuberculosis. Clones were sequenced by immunoSEQ multiplex PCR, and TCRdb holds only the in-frame ones, with some missing. Seen here are 30,000 to 35,000 clones, just over 90% observed once, and the top ten hold roughly 2.4%. Sequences were obtained from PBMCs. This receptor was taken from a donor aged 10-29 years with latent tuberculosis or without tuberculosis infection. The J gene is TRBJ2-5, the V gene TRBV4-1; D is perhaps TRBD1 (6 bases). In nucleotides, the CDR3 is TGCGCCAGCGGCACAGGGCCCTACGGGGAGACCCAGTACTTC. It translates to CASGTGPYGETQYF.